The 13 T cell receptor beta chains below were found in one sample sequenced in a study of blood T cells in healthy people across ages. The authors ran a second PCR of about 6 to 11 cycles using a sample-barcoded 5' primer and a J-beta primer mix. MiXCR, applied by TCRdb to the 5' RACE reads, yields one record per CDR3 protein. In the table there are about 800,000 distinct CDR3 sequences, roughly 60% of which are singletons. The specimen sequenced was blood. The receptor set was obtained from a man aged 25 to 40 in good health.

V usage is TRBV15 and J usage is TRBJ2-7; tentative D call: TRBD2 (5 bases). Germline V gene sequence: CDR1 LNHNV, CDR2 YYDKDF (reference sequence). The V and J ends lost 1 base and 1 base respectively, with 17 bases between them. The CDR3 is 17 amino acids. The CDR3 region is CATSRGGEGVSSYEQYF. In nucleotides, the CDR3 is TGTGCCACCAGCAGAGGGGGAGAGGGAGTCTCGTCCTACGAGCAGTACTTC.

This clonotype was recorded at least ten times. The chain links TRBV20-1 to TRBJ2-5; 15 bases are shared with TRBD2. Germline V gene sequence: CDR1 DFQATT, CDR2 SNEGSKA (reference sequence). The ends lost 3 bases at V and 5 bases at J; junction bases unmatched: 7. CDR3 size: 16 residues. Here the CDR3 reads CSASGTSGRRLETQYF. The CDR3 DNA reads as TGCAGTGCTAGCGGGACTAGCGGGAGGAGGTTGGAGACCCAGTACTTC.

The CDR3 here is CASSESLVHNQPQHF. Here the CDR3 DNA reads TGCGCCAGCAGTGAGTCGCTAGTACACAATCAGCCCCAGCATTTT. The V call is TRBV10-2, the J call TRBJ1-5; D unclear. The germline V and J ends were trimmed by 0 bases and 3 bases, with 9 bases remaining between them. This CDR3 region has 15 residues. CDR1 WSHSY and CDR2 SAAADI come from the germline V gene.

This clonotype was observed a handful of times. The chain recombines TRBV7-2 with TRBJ2-7; maybe TRBD2 (6 bases). The CDR3 is 14 amino acids. Per germline, CDR1 SGHTA and CDR2 FQGNSA. V dropped 5 bases and J dropped 0 bases, with 11 bases sitting between them. The DNA for the CDR3 is TGTGCCAGCAGCAAGGACTACAGCTCCTACGAGCAGTACTTC. Translation gives CASSKDYSSYEQYF.

The table lists this clonotype with a few counts. This chain connects TRBV29-1 to TRBJ2-5; 9 bases are a match to TRBD2. Trimming at V came to 4 bases and at J to 7 bases, leaving 7 bases not matched to a gene. The CDR3 has 13 residues. Per germline, CDR1 SQVTM and CDR2 ANQGSEA. CDR3 sequence (DNA): TGCAGCGTTGTGGGCGGGGGGGATATGACCCAGTACTTC. The encoded protein is CSVVGGGDMTQYF.

The table lists this clonotype with a few counts. The chain has TRBV10-3 and TRBJ2-7, with 11 bases aligning to TRBD1. The CDR3 length is 15 residues. V shed 5 bases, J shed 2 bases, and the junction held 5 bases outside the gene matches. Germline V gene lookup returns CDR1 ENHRY and CDR2 SYGVKD. In DNA, the CDR3 is TGTGCCATCAGTAAAGCGGGACAGGGGGCCTACGAGCAGTACTTC. Amino acid sequence: CAISKAGQGAYEQYF.

This chain uses TRBV7-2 with TRBJ2-3; the D gene is possibly TRBD1 (5 bases). CDR3 length equals 14 residues. In germline, CDR1 is SGHTA, CDR2 FQGNSA. V lost 8 bases, J lost 3 bases, and 15 bases lay in between. The CDR3 region has the DNA TGTGCCAGCCGAGTGACAGAGGCTACAGATACGCAGTATTTT. Its protein product is CASRVTEATDTQYF.

The chain has TRBV7-2 and TRBJ2-1; D remains ambiguous. This CDR3 region has 14 residues. Germline V lookup: CDR1 SGHTA, CDR2 FQGNSA. V lost 1 base, J lost 4 bases, and 8 bases lay in between. The CDR3 region is CASSLEMGYNEQFF. In DNA, the CDR3 is TGTGCCAGCAGCTTAGAGATGGGGTACAATGAGCAGTTCTTC. The full variable domain, with the rest looked up from reference TRBV7-2 and TRBJ2-1, is GAGVSQSPSNKVTEKGKDVELRCDPISGHTALYWYRQSLGQGLEFLIYFQGNSAPDKSGLPSDRFSAERTGGSVSTLTIQRTQQEDSAVYLCASSLEMGYNEQFFGPGTRLTVL.

This clonotype showed up just once. J is TRBJ1-1 and V is TRBV29-1, with 7 bases matching TRBD1. Trimming removed 7 bases from V and 1 base from J; junction bases left unmatched: 6. This CDR3 has 13 amino acids. Germline V lookup: CDR1 SQVTM, CDR2 ANQGSEA. The CDR3 nucleotides read TGCAGCGACAGACAGGGAGGGAACACTGAAGCTTTCTTT. This encodes CSDRQGGNTEAFF.

CDR3 coding DNA: TGTGCCAGCAGCTCAGCGGAGGGGACCCAGTACTTC. Its translation is CASSSAEGTQYF. V and J are TRBV7-2 and TRBJ2-5; weak D call: TRBD2 (6 bases). CDR1 is SGHTA and CDR2 is FQGNSA in the germline V gene. This CDR3 region has 12 residues. V lost 4 bases and J 7 bases, leaving 10 bases between the germline ends.

Note on this clonotype: One end of the junction is discordant with germline, which a read error may explain. The genes are TRBV18 and TRBJ2-1, with 7 positions matching TRBD1. CDR3 length equals 16 residues. CDR1 KGHSH and CDR2 LQKENI come from the germline V gene. The chain's CDR3 is CTSSPPRQGHYNEQFF. In DNA form, the CDR3 reads TGTACCAGCTCCCCACCGCGACAGGGACACTACAATGAGCAGTTCTTC.

The rearrangement uses TRBV10-2 and TRBJ2-5, with a weak D call TRBD2 (5 bases). Germline CDR1 WSHSY, CDR2 SAAADI. Trimming stripped 2 bases from V and 2 bases from J, with 9 bases between. This CDR3 comprises 14 residues. The CDR3 region has the DNA TGCGCCAGCAGTGAGGCGGGTGTTCAAGAGACCCAGTACTTC. It specifies CASSEAGVQETQYF.

The CDR3 DNA is TGTGCCAGCAGGCGGGAGACTAGCGGAGAAGAGACCCAGTACTTC. It yields the protein CASRRETSGEETQYF. The V and J genes are TRBV6-5 and TRBJ2-5; 9 positions match TRBD2. The J segment lost 3 bases and the V segment lost 6 bases, leaving 8 bases of the junction unmatched. CDR3 length: 15 residues. Germline V lookup: CDR1 MNHEY, CDR2 SVGAGI.